This paragraph covers one T cell receptor beta chain sequence. Here immunoSEQ multiplex PCR was the method, and the copy in TCRdb shows in-frame clones only, minus some. The table lists roughly 20,000 clones, under 75% of them singletons. The treatment denotes: randomized to nivolumab then ipilimumab (arm A) or the reverse (arm B). No patient had prior DNA-damaging chemotherapy. PBMC sorting kept live CD3+CD8+ cells without CD19 or CD56. This sample was included in a study of sequential checkpoint blockade in melanoma. At the level of the study: Each arm's sequence ended with maintenance nivolumab.

Germline loops: CDR1 ENHRY, CDR2 SYGVKD. This CDR3 spans 15 amino acids. Trimming took 0 bases from V and 3 from J; bases not matched to a gene: 1. This TCR was sampled from a human donor with melanoma. This material consisted of CD8+ T cells sorted from blood (inferred from file names), taken from a patient given nivolumab and ipilimumab in sequence. The gene calls are TRBV10-3 and TRBJ2-3, with 9 bases matching TRBD1. CDR3 DNA sequence: TGTGCCATCAGTGAGTCCGGACAGGGGACAGATACGCAGTATTTT. Translation: CAISESGQGTDTQYF.